Listed below are T cell receptor beta chains from one sample, sequenced in a study of CD8+ T cells in alopecia areata. Here immunoSEQ multiplex PCR was the method, and the copy in TCRdb shows in-frame clones only, minus some. The repertoire includes about 210,000 clones, around 66% of them detected once, and more than 3.5% sits in the top ten. The sequencing here drew on CD4+ T cells sorted from blood, taken at week 4, from a patient treated with tofacitinib. These receptors originate from a human donor with alopecia areata. Each CDR3 is given with its conserved first and last residue. D genes are given only for firm matches. Some rows mark clone size as missing; the rest say once, few, many or name a class of expanded clone.

clone_size	j_call	v_call	d_call	cdr3_aa	cdr3_nt
-	TRBJ2-7	TRBV11-2	TRBD1	CASSDGTASYEQYF	TGTGCCAGCAGCGATGGGACAGCCTCCTACGAGCAGTACTTC
-	TRBJ2-2	TRBV2	-	CASSEATGRPGELFF	TGTGCCAGCAGTGAAGCAACAGGGAGGCCCGGGGAGCTGTTTTTT
once	TRBJ1-2	TRBV4-2	-	CASSQEVGKGDYGYTF	TGTGCCAGCAGCCAAGAGGTTGGAAAAGGCGACTATGGCTACACCTTC
-	TRBJ1-2	TRBV9	-	CASKGLYGYTF	TGTGCCAGCAAAGGCCTCTATGGCTACACCTTC
once	TRBJ1-4	TRBV5-1	-	CASSLGQGIEKLFF	TGCGCCAGCAGCTTGGGCCAGGGCATTGAAAAACTGTTTTTT
-	TRBJ2-1	TRBV29-1	TRBD2	CSVEGPLGREQFF	TGCAGCGTTGAAGGACCCCTCGGGAGGGAGCAGTTCTTC
-	TRBJ1-5	TRBV4-2	-	CASSQDSPGRNNQPQHF	TGTGCCAGCAGCCAAGATTCCCCGGGGCGGAATAATCAGCCCCAGCATTTT
-	TRBJ2-2	TRBV29-1	-	CSVDLGVTTGELFF	TGCAGCGTTGACCTTGGAGTGACCACCGGGGAGCTGTTTTTT
once	TRBJ2-4	TRBV4-2	-	CASSQEVPARRERAKNIQYF	TGTGCCAGCAGCCAAGAGGTGCCAGCCCGAAGGGAGAGGGCCAAAAACATTCAGTACTTC
-	TRBJ2-5	TRBV2	TRBD2	CASSQSLTSGGEYF	TGTGCCAGCAGCCAAAGCCTGACTAGCGGGGGCGAGTACTTC
-	TRBJ2-2	TRBV11-2	-	CASSSWAMNTGELFF	TGTGCCAGCAGCTCCTGGGCCATGAACACCGGGGAGCTGTTTTTT
once	TRBJ2-6	TRBV6-1	-	CATTPGSGANVLTF	TGTGCCACCACCCCCGGCTCTGGGGCCAACGTCCTGACTTTC
-	TRBJ1-6	TRBV2	-	CASSEALRDSPLHF	TGTGCCAGCAGTGAAGCGCTTAGGGATTCACCCCTCCACTTT